This T cell receptor beta chain was captured in a study of shared clonotypes between healthy human individuals. Background on the study: For every donor, three CD4 naive, three CD4 memory, two CD8 naive and one CD8 memory plates were used.

Researchers ran the assay at a deep level. Assay: immunoSEQ multiplex PCR; the TCRdb copy retains only in-frame clones and omits some. The table includes 2 million to 2.5 million clones, about nine tenths detected once. This CDR3 has 18 residues. The germline CDR1 and CDR2 sequences are SGDLS and YYNGEE. Trimming removed 0 bases from V and 0 bases from J; junction bases left unmatched: 8. What was sequenced was naive CD4+ T cells from PBMCs. Subset in this sample: CD45RA+ positively selected. This rearrangement joins TRBV9 to TRBJ1-1; the match to TRBD1 covers 10 bases. This TCR came from a man between 18 and 29 years old in good health. Some clones in this sample may be carry-over from other donors' samples. CDR3 sequence: CASSVEGQGPGMNTEAFF. The CDR3 bases are TGTGCCAGCAGCGTAGAGGGACAGGGGCCGGGAATGAACACTGAAGCTTTCTTT.